The clone carrying this T cell receptor beta chain was seen a handful of times. Its antigen is unidentified. Trimming shortened V by 4 bases and J by 4 bases, and 15 bases separated the two germline ends. This CDR3 spans 15 amino acids. Germline V lookup: CDR1 SGHRS, CDR2 YFSETQ. This entry comes from a study of T-cell memory formation after mild COVID-19. Study-wide results and limits: Mostly located in CM and EM were contracting CD4+ clones, with contracting CD8+ clones located in EMRA.

Each CDR3 protein is one row after TCRdb ran MiXCR on the 5' RACE reads. The sample has about 430,000 distinct CDR3 sequences, over 15% seen once; the top ten hold roughly 21%. The clonotype comes from a man between 18 and 29 years old who had mild COVID-19 (a few samples of this study predate the infection). Cell type and time point are not known. The sample was PBMCs or a T cell subset sorted from them (not recorded which). The chain is built from TRBV5-1 and TRBJ2-1; possible D gene TRBD1, 7 bases. The CDR3 region has the DNA TGCGCCAGCAGCCCCGGGGGACAGAGTTACAATGAGCAGTTCTTC. This encodes CASSPGGQSYNEQFF.